This TCR beta chain was profiled in a study of beta chain features in type 1 diabetes. Overall study results and limits: Moderately but significantly shorter TCRB CDR3s were found in Type 1 diabetes patients in all four CD4+ subsets.

The entirety of the isolated RNA underwent reverse transcription, so expressed TCRB transcripts were sequenced. Clones were read by immunoSEQ multiplex PCR, and TCRdb kept only the in-frame ones, dropping some. The repertoire holds tens of thousands of clones, with 40% to 60% as singletons. This clone was picked up a small number of times. Antigen unknown. This clonotype originated in a woman in her forties with type 1 diabetes. The specimen sequenced was Tregs from blood.

CDR3 bases: TGCAGCGTTGAAAAGACAGGGGGGTGGCATGAGCAGTTCTTC. This codes for CSVEKTGGWHEQFF. The rearrangement uses TRBV29-1 and TRBJ2-1; TRBD1 matches 9 bases. The CDR3 spans 14 residues. Germline CDR1 and CDR2: SQVTM and ANQGSEA. The trim removed 2 bases at V and 8 bases at J, leaving 7 bases unmatched.